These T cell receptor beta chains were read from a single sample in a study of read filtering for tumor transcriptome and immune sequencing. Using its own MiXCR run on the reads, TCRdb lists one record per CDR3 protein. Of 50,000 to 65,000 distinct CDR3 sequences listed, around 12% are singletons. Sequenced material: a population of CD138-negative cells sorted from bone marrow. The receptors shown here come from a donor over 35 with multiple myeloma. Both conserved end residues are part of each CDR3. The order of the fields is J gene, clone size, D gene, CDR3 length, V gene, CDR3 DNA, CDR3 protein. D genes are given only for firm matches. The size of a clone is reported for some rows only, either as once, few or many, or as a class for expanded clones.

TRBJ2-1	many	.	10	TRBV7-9	TGTGCCAGCAGCCGCCAACTTGTGTTCTTC	CASSRQLVFF
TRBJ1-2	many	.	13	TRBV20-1	TGCAGTGCTAGAAGTGAGGAGACAGATGGCTACACCTTC	CSARSEETDGYTF
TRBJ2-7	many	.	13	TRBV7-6	TGTGCCAGCAGCTTAGCGTCGGATTACGAGCAGTACTTC	CASSLASDYEQYF
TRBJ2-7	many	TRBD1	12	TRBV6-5	TGTGCCAGCTGGGACAGGGTTTTCGAGCAGTACTTC	CASWDRVFEQYF
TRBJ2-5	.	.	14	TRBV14	TGTGCCAGCAGCCAGTTGGGCACTCAAGAGACCCAGTACTTC	CASSQLGTQETQYF
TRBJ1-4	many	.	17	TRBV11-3	TGTGCCAGCAGCTTCCCCTCCGAGCAGGCTGAGCATGAAAAACTGTTTTTT	CASSFPSEQAEHEKLFF
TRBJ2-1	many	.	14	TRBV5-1	TGCGCCAGCAGATCGCACAGGCGGGACAATGAGCAGTTCTTC	CASRSHRRDNEQFF
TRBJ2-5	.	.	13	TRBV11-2	TGTGCCAGCAGCCCCGTTAGAGCAGAGACCCAGTACTTC	CASSPVRAETQYF
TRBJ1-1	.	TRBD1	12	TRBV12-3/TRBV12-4	TGTGCCAGCAGCCCTACAGGGGGCACAACTTTCTTT	CASSPTGGTTFF
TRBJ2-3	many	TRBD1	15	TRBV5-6	TGTGCCAGCAGCCCCGGGACAGGGGTCACAGATACGCAGTATTTT	CASSPGTGVTDTQYF
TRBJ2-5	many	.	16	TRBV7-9	TGTGCCAGCAGCGGGGTCTCTGTGAAAGAGGGAGAGACCCAGTACTTC	CASSGVSVKEGETQYF
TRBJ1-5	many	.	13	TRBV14	TGTGCCAGCAGTCTTTTAGGGGAGCAGCCCCAGCATTTT	CASSLLGEQPQHF
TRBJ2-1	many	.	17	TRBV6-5	TGTGCCAGCAGTTACGGGGGGTCTGGGGGACCCTACAATGAGCAGTTCTTC	CASSYGGSGGPYNEQFF
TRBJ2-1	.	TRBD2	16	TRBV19	TGTGCCAGTAGTTTTAGCGGGGGGGCCTCCTACAATGAGCAGTTCTTC	CASSFSGGASYNEQFF
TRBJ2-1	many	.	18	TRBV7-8	TGTGCCAGCAGCTTAGATGGTTCAAGTTCGGGAATCTACAATGAGCAGTTCTTC	CASSLDGSSSGIYNEQFF
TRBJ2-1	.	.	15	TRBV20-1	TGCAGTGCTCGCCTCCGGGACTTCTCCTACAATGAGCAGTTCTTC	CSARLRDFSYNEQFF